This T cell receptor (beta chain) was captured by sequencing in a study of cytomegalovirus exposure and HLA in healthy donors. About the study: An earlier analysis identified 95 million to 120 million unique TCR beta sequences in about 180 million T cells.

Regarding the study as a whole: Rare TCR sequences dominated, though some public TCRs recurred in many donors. According to reports, the classifier identified cytomegalovirus status with high specificity and sensitivity.

The PCR employed 60 Vbeta primers together with 13 Jbeta primers. Some clones are missing from TCRdb's copy, which holds only in-frame ones; the method was immunoSEQ multiplex PCR. The sample yields about 88,000 clones, roughly 79% seen once. This CDR3 has 15 residues. Germline loops: CDR1 SGHNT, CDR2 YENEEA. Trimming stripped 5 bases from V and 12 bases from J, with 23 bases between. The sample holds a few counts of this clone. Its antigen remains unknown. V usage is TRBV11-3 and J usage is TRBJ2-1, with D perhaps matching TRBD2 (5 bases). This clonotype was sampled from a woman in her 40s in good health and CMV-seronegative. The sample was PBMCs. CDR3 DNA: TGTGCCAGCAGCGCCGACCCGGACGGCCTAGAGGGGCAGTTCTTC. Encoded protein: CASSADPDGLEGQFF.